The TCR beta chain described here comes from a study of blood T cell repertoires in COVID-19. Enrolled through a virtual design, the participants were between about 18 and 100 years of age and came from around 25 US areas. Participants were placed into cohorts based on the clinical history they reported. This CDR3 has 12 residues. V lost 4 bases and J lost 2; bases outside the gene matches: 1. Germline V gene lookup returns CDR1 GTSNPN and CDR2 SVGIG (reference sequence). The assay was immunoSEQ multiplex PCR, and TCRdb's table has in-frame clones only and misses some. The sample has approximately 250,000 clones; under 95% are singletons.

This receptor was taken from a man aged 40-50 years who had been exposed to COVID-19. V gene TRBV30 combines with J gene TRBJ1-1, with 7 bases identical to TRBD1. Sequencing was done on a sample of PBMCs or T cells enriched from blood (not recorded which). The CDR3 loop is CAWNRGNTEAFF. Written as DNA, the CDR3 is TGTGCCTGGAACAGGGGAAACACTGAAGCTTTCTTT.